The 32 T cell receptor beta chains given below trace back to one sample, sequenced in a study of cytomegalovirus exposure and HLA in healthy donors. The PCR ran on 60 Vbeta and 13 Jbeta primers. Measured with immunoSEQ multiplex PCR; TCRdb has only the in-frame clones, and not every one. The sample carries around 150,000 clones, roughly 80% recorded once. Sample: PBMCs. The receptors derive from a man aged 25 to 45 in good health and CMV-seropositive.

V gene TRBV2 combines with J gene TRBJ2-1; no definite D call. The CDR3 covers 13 residues. Between the trimmed V and J ends, which lost 9 bases and 3 bases, there was a span of 12 bases. Germline V CDR1 and CDR2: SNHLY, FYNNEI. CDR3: CARKPPVYNEQFF. The CDR3 DNA reads as TGTGCCAGGAAACCACCAGTCTACAATGAGCAGTTCTTC.

The chain combines TRBV7-2 with TRBJ2-1; 7 bases agree with TRBD1. Germline V gives CDR1 SGHTA, CDR2 FQGNSA. J lost 12 bases, V lost 5 bases, and 16 bases had no gene match. The CDR3 loop spans 15 amino acids. The CDR3 nucleotides are TGTGCCAGCAGCCCGATTAGGGGACAGCTTATGGCGCAGTTCTTC. Amino acid sequence: CASSPIRGQLMAQFF.

V and J are TRBV10-3 and TRBJ1-1, with D possibly matching TRBD1 (6 bases). From germline, CDR1 is ENHRY and CDR2 SYGVKD. The germline V and J ends were trimmed by 5 bases and 6 bases, with 13 bases remaining between them. CDR3 length: 13 residues. The CDR3 DNA is TGTGCCATCAGTTCCCAGGGGTCAGCTGAAGCTTTCTTT. It encodes CAISSQGSAEAFF.

The chain couples TRBV23-1 to TRBJ1-5; D unresolved. TRBV23-1 is identified as an open reading frame with a role that is uncertain. This CDR3 has 12 amino acids. V was shortened by 5 bases and J by 7 bases, with 9 bases between the two germline ends. The CDR3 DNA follows: TGCGCCAGCAGTAGTGGAGTGCAGCCCCAGCATTTT. The encoded protein is CASSSGVQPQHF.

V gene TRBV7-2 combines with J gene TRBJ1-3, with TRBD1 matching 8 bases. The trim removed 6 bases at V and 1 base at J, leaving 8 bases unmatched. This CDR3 has 16 amino acids. Looked up from germline, CDR1 is SGHTA and CDR2 is FQGNSA. This chain's CDR3 is CASRFPQGASGNTIYF. The CDR3 DNA reads as TGTGCCAGCAGGTTTCCCCAGGGGGCATCTGGAAACACCATATATTTT.

As DNA, the CDR3 is TGTGCCAGCAGCGCTAGACAGGGGGCGGACACCGGGGAGCTGTTTTTT. It yields the protein CASSARQGADTGELFF. The chain combines TRBV5-6 with TRBJ2-2; 10 bases are shared with TRBD1. Trimming at V came to 4 bases and at J to 3 bases, leaving 6 bases not matched to a gene. Germline CDR1 SGHDT, CDR2 YYEEEE. The CDR3 spans 16 residues.

The rearrangement joins TRBV7-9 to TRBJ2-7, with a weak D call TRBD2 (5 bases). In germline, CDR1 is SEHNR, CDR2 FQNEAQ (reference sequence). The V and J ends lost 5 bases and 3 bases respectively, with 11 bases between them. This CDR3 comprises 13 residues. The CDR3: CASSAGQNYEQYF. CDR3 nucleotides: TGTGCCAGCAGCGCGGGTCAAAACTACGAGCAGTACTTC.

V and J are TRBV7-7 and TRBJ2-5; no reliable D call. Germline CDR1 SSHAT, CDR2 FNYEAQ (reference sequence). This CDR3 has 13 amino acids. V was trimmed by 5 bases and J by 5 bases, leaving 12 bases between them. DNA of the CDR3: TGTGCCAGCAGCGGCCATGAGGCGGAGACCCAGTACTTC. It codes for CASSGHEAETQYF.

The chain couples TRBV5-1 to TRBJ2-7; D may be TRBD2 (6 bases). The CDR3 covers 15 residues. The V end was cut by 1 base, the J end by 3 bases, with 14 bases between. Per the germline V gene, CDR1 is SGHRS and CDR2 is YFSETQ. CDR3 amino acids: CASSLRGTHLYEQYF. CDR3 in DNA: TGCGCCAGCAGCTTGAGAGGGACTCACCTCTACGAGCAGTACTTC. Combining the CDR3 with reference TRBV5-1 and TRBJ2-7 gives the whole variable domain KAGVTQTPRYLIKTRGQQVTLSCSPISGHRSVSWYQQTPGQGLQFLFEYFSETQRNKGNFPGRFSGRQFSNSRSEMNVSTLELGDSALYLCASSLRGTHLYEQYFGPGTRLTVT.

The gene calls are TRBV12-5 and TRBJ2-5; a weak D match, TRBD2 (6 bases). CDR1 is LGHNT, CDR2 FRNRAP, per germline. V was shortened by 0 bases and J by 4 bases, with 12 bases between the two germline ends. The CDR3 spans 15 residues. CDR3 DNA: TGTGCTAGTGGTTTGGTATCGGGGGTGGGAGAGACCCAGTACTTC. This gives the protein CASGLVSGVGETQYF.

This clone was picked up a small number of times. This rearrangement joins TRBV9 to TRBJ2-1, with 8 bases identical to TRBD2. Germline V gives CDR1 SGDLS, CDR2 YYNGEE. J was trimmed by 5 bases and V by 3 bases; bases with no gene match: 10. The CDR3 contains 16 residues. DNA for the CDR3: TGTGCCAGCAGCGCTTTGGGGGGACTAGGGGACAATGAGCAGTTCTTC. Translation gives CASSALGGLGDNEQFF.

This sequence joins TRBV4-1 and TRBJ1-3, with 8 bases aligning to TRBD1. Germline lookup yields CDR1 MGHRA and CDR2 YSYEKL. CDR3 size: 17 residues. V lost 3 bases to trimming and J lost 2 bases; unmatched junction nucleotides: 9. CDR3 sequence (DNA): TGCGCCAGCAGCCACCACGGACAGGGAGAAGCTGGAAACACCATATATTTT. Translated, it gives CASSHHGQGEAGNTIYF.

This chain uses TRBV13 with TRBJ2-3, with TRBD2 identical over 12 bases. In germline, CDR1 is PRHDT, CDR2 FYEKMQ (reference sequence). V shed 4 bases, J shed 5 bases, and the junction held 4 bases outside the gene matches. The CDR3 has 15 residues. The CDR3 DNA is TGTGCCAGCAGCTCTAGCGGGGGGGCCCTAGATACGCAGTATTTT. This translates into CASSSSGGALDTQYF.

The chain uses TRBV4-2 and TRBJ2-1; 11 positions agree with TRBD2. The CDR3 covers 16 residues. V was clipped by 2 bases and J by 3 bases; unmatched bases: 3. Germline loops: CDR1 LGHNA, CDR2 YNFKEQ. The DNA for the CDR3 is TGTGCCAGCAGCCAATACACTAGCGGGAGCTACAATGAGCAGTTCTTC. It is translated as CASSQYTSGSYNEQFF.

The gene calls are TRBV11-3 and TRBJ1-2; D is unresolved. V gave up 2 bases and J gave up 2 bases, with 9 bases separating them. In germline, CDR1 is SGHNT, CDR2 YENEEA. The CDR3 spans 14 residues. CDR3 loop: CASSLTPGNYGYTF. The CDR3 DNA is TGTGCCAGCAGCTTAACCCCAGGAAACTATGGCTACACCTTC.

This clone was seen only once. The chain couples TRBV7-3 to TRBJ2-7; 7 bases line up with TRBD2. Germline values: CDR1 SGHTA, CDR2 FQGTGA. The CDR3 consists of 20 residues. The V and J ends lost 5 bases and 3 bases, in that order; junction bases with no gene match: 25. The CDR3 DNA sequence: TGTGCCAGCAGCCTACCTTTGGGACTAACAACCCTTCGATGTTGCTACGAGCAGTACTTC. Translating it yields CASSLPLGLTTLRCCYEQYF.

The rearrangement links TRBV21-1 to TRBJ2-4; no check of the table's D call, TRBD1, against the DNA was made. TRBV21-1 is a pseudogene locus. The CDR3 length is 17 residues. As DNA, the CDR3 is TGTGCCAGCAGCAAGCCCGGGACAGGGTTCTCTAGGAACATTCAGTACTTC. This translates into CASSKPGTGFSRNIQYF.

The genes are TRBV14 and TRBJ1-4; D may be TRBD1 (5 bases). CDR3 length: 13 residues. V was cut by 4 bases and J by 8 bases, with 11 bases left in between. CDR1 and CDR2 (germline): SGHDN, FVKESK. The CDR3 coding sequence is TGTGCCAGCAGCCGATGGGAGGGGGAAAAACTGTTTTTT. Protein product: CASSRWEGEKLFF.

V gene TRBV10-1 combines with J gene TRBJ2-1, with 9 bases that match TRBD2. The CDR3 spans 15 residues. Germline CDR1 and CDR2: WNHNN and SYGVQD (reference sequence). V trimming: 4 bases; J trimming: 1 base; junction bases outside the gene matches: 2. The CDR3 sequence: CASSGSGGSYNEQFF. In nucleotides, the CDR3 is TGCGCCAGCAGTGGAAGCGGGGGGTCCTACAATGAGCAGTTCTTC.

This clone was seen just once. The chain combines TRBV19 with TRBJ1-1; 10 positions match TRBD1. In germline, CDR1 is LNHDA, CDR2 SQIVND (reference sequence). The CDR3 covers 17 residues. The J segment lost 5 bases and the V segment lost 6 bases, leaving 15 bases of the junction unmatched. This chain's CDR3 is CASRVRGSTGGITEAFF. CDR3 DNA: TGTGCCAGTAGGGTTAGGGGCTCGACAGGGGGCATAACTGAAGCTTTCTTT.

The table lists this clone with a few counts. V and J are TRBV29-1 and TRBJ2-7, with 8 bases matching TRBD1. V trimming: 7 bases; J trimming: 6 bases; junction bases outside the gene matches: 5. Germline V gene sequence: CDR1 SQVTM, CDR2 ANQGSEA. The CDR3 consists of 11 residues. CDR3: CSGTTGVEQYF. The CDR3, as DNA: TGCAGCGGCACGACAGGGGTCGAGCAGTACTTC.

This chain uses TRBV13 with TRBJ2-1; the D is unclear. The germline V gene encodes CDR1 PRHDT and CDR2 FYEKMQ (reference sequence). This CDR3 contains 12 residues. V was trimmed by 5 bases and J by 6 bases, leaving 8 bases between them. CDR3: CASSHRGNEQFF. The DNA for the CDR3 is TGTGCCAGCAGCCACCGAGGCAATGAGCAGTTCTTC.

The rearrangement uses TRBV4-1 and TRBJ2-7; weak D call: TRBD1 (6 bases). The V gene's germline CDR1 is MGHRA and CDR2 YSYEKL. V was cut by 4 bases and J by 3 bases, with 10 bases left in between. The CDR3 length is 13 residues. CDR3 sequence: CASSRGQGYEQYF. CDR3 bases: TGCGCCAGCAGCCGGGGGCAGGGCTACGAGCAGTACTTC.

The chain links TRBV7-7 to TRBJ2-5, with 11 bases matching TRBD1. The junction had 3 bases not matched to a gene; V was cut back by 5 bases and J by 7 bases. CDR3 size: 13 residues. Germline CDR1 and CDR2: SSHAT and FNYEAQ (reference sequence). In nucleotides, the CDR3 is TGTGCCAGCAGCGTAGGGACAGGGGGGACCCAGTACTTC. Amino acids: CASSVGTGGTQYF.

The CDR3 loop is CASTQAGGPYEQYF. The CDR3, as DNA: TGTGCCAGCACTCAAGCGGGGGGGCCCTACGAGCAGTACTTC. This rearrangement joins TRBV25-1 to TRBJ2-7, with TRBD2 matching over 10 bases. Germline V gene data show CDR1 as MGHDK and CDR2 as SYGVNS. CDR3 length equals 14 residues. Trimming removed 7 bases from V and 2 bases from J; junction bases left unmatched: 5.

This chain uses TRBV27 with TRBJ2-1; 7 bases align to TRBD2. The J segment lost 0 bases and the V segment lost 6 bases, leaving 5 bases of the junction unmatched. The CDR3 runs 15 residues. Germline CDR1 and CDR2: MNHEY and SMNVEV (reference sequence). The CDR3 DNA follows: TGTGCCAGCAGGGCCGGGGGGAGCTCCTACAATGAGCAGTTCTTC. It is translated as CASRAGGSSYNEQFF.

V usage is TRBV7-6 and J usage is TRBJ2-3; D may be TRBD2 (6 bases). Trimming took 5 bases from V and 6 from J, leaving 18 bases between them. CDR3 length: 15 amino acids. Germline V CDR1 and CDR2: SGHVS, FNYEAQ. CDR3 region: CASSQMGGKRDTQYF. In DNA form, the CDR3 reads TGTGCCAGCAGCCAAATGGGGGGAAAAAGGGATACGCAGTATTTT.

This clone was detected only once. This chain uses TRBV1 with TRBJ2-5; TRBD1, the table's D call, was not compared with the DNA. TRBV1 is labeled a pseudogene. This CDR3 is 17 amino acids long. This CDR3 is CTSSLGTGKRIGGTQYF. The DNA for the CDR3 is TGCACCAGCAGCCTCGGGACAGGGAAAAGAATTGGTGGGACCCAGTACTTC.

This rearrangement joins TRBV15 to TRBJ2-3; 11 nucleotides align to TRBD1. Germline CDR1 and CDR2: LNHNV and YYDKDF (reference sequence). There are 17 residues in the CDR3. Losses at the gene ends were 0 bases for V and 4 bases for J; bases not matched to a gene: 6. CDR3 sequence (DNA): TGTGCCACCAGCAGAGATTGGGACAGGGGGTCCGCAGATACGCAGTATTTT. This translates into CATSRDWDRGSADTQYF.

The chain uses TRBV4-1 and TRBJ1-6; the D gene is possibly TRBD1 (5 bases). Germline-derived CDR1 and CDR2 are MGHRA and YSYEKL. V was trimmed by 1 base and J by 10 bases, leaving 11 bases between them. The CDR3 is 14 residues long. This chain's CDR3 is CASSQAGAESPLHF. CDR3 DNA sequence: TGCGCCAGCAGCCAAGCTGGGGCTGAATCACCCCTCCACTTT.

The V and J genes are TRBV11-2 and TRBJ1-3; D possibly corresponds to TRBD1 (6 bases). V dropped 5 bases and J dropped 0 bases, with 8 bases sitting between them. This CDR3 contains 14 residues. Germline CDR1 reads SGHAT; CDR2 reads FQNNGV. The CDR3 DNA reads TGTGCCAGCAGCCCGGACAGCTCTGGAAACACCATATATTTT. Protein product: CASSPDSSGNTIYF.

This chain's CDR3 is CASSSHRLSTNEKLFF. The CDR3 DNA is TGCGCCAGCAGCTCCCACAGGCTTTCAACTAATGAAAAACTGTTTTTT. The V gene is TRBV5-1, the J gene TRBJ1-4, with D possibly matching TRBD1 (5 bases). V lost 3 bases, J lost 0 bases, and 12 bases lay in between. Germline lookup yields CDR1 SGHRS and CDR2 YFSETQ. The CDR3 is made up of 16 amino acids.